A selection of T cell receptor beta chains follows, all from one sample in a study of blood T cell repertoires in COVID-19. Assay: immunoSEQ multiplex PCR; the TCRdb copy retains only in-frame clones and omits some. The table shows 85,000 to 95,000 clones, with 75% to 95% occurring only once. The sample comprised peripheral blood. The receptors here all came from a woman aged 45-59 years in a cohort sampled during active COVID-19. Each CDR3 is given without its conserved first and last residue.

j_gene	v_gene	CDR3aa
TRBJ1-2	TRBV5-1	ASSLGETNYGYT
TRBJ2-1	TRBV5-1	ASSRRVSGDNEQF
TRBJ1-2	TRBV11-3	ASSLGPGTDSNYGYT
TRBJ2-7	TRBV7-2	ASSPISSGGYEQY
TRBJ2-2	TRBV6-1	ASSDFGTGHTGELF
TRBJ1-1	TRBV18	ASSPRQGAPNTEAF
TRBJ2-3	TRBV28	VAGRPLGTDTQY
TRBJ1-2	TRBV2	ASTRDRGILDYGYT
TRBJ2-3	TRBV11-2	ASGATDTQY
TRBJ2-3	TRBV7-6	ASSPPGGLADTQY
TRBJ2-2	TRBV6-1	ASSENLGGTTTGELF
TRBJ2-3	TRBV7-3	ASSVAGTGITDTQY
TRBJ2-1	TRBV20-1	SARPDNEQF
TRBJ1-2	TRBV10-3	ATAEGALNYGYT
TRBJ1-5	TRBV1	TSSQETSHSNQPQH
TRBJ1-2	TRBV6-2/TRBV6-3	ASSYSVAGAGYT
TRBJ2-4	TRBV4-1	ASSQGLAGRLSTKNIQY
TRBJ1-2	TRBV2	ASSPTPTGGYYGYT
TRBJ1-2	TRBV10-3	AIRRDSNYGYT
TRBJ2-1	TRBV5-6	ASSLVRSVEQF
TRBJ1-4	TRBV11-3	ASSSPTGTDEKLF
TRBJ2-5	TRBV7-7	ASSFGTGGREETQY
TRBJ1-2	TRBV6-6	ASSSGGGYT
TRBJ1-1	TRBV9	ASQGAQGEAF
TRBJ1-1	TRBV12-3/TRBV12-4	ASLPRERAEAF
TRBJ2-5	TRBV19	ASSIGTAEWETQY
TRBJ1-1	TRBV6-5	ASGYRPGTSSEAF
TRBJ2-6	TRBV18	ASSPGQGSIRSSGANVLT
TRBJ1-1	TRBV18	ASSRDSAGSEAF
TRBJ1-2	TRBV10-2	ASSRQNYGYT
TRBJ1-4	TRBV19	ASSPRGATNEKLF
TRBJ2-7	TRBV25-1	ASSKVTGTTEQY
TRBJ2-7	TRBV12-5	ASGLLSGRGFEQY
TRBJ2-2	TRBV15	ATSRDLGRGTGELF
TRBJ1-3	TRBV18	ASSLDDRGSGNTIY
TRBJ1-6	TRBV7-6	ASSLTGGKLYSPLH
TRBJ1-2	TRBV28	ASSLGQGWPNYGYT
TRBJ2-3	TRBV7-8	ASSLVAGYRYAVL
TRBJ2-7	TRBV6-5	ASSSGSISYEQY
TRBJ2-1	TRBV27	ASSFLGQEYNEQF
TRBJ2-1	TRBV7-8	ASSPRTSGGATYNEQF
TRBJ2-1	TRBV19	ASTPGLAGHEQF
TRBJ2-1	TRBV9	ASSLRTGGNEQF
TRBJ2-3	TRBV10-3	AIGRDLDTQY
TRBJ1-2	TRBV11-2	ASSSRDREGYT
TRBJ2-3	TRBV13	ASSLASRLRGGDTQY
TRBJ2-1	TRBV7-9	ASNRGRDEQF
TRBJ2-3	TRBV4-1	ASSQDPRSGTDTQY
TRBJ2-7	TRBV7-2	ASSLELARSEQY
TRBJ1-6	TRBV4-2	ASSPGQQGLNSPLH
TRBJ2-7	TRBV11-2	ASSRTGAGGANEQY
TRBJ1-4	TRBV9	ASSVGPGGWGEKLF
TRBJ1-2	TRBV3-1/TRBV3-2	ASSGGTDLYGYT
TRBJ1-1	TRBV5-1	ASSLTGGRAEAF
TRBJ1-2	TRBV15	ATSRGQGGLYGYT
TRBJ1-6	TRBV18	ASSPRLIKTGGPPGSPLH
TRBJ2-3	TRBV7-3	ASSLTASGTRDTQY
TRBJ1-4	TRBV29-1	SVGTGAGKLF
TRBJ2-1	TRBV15	ATSRDSGGTYNEQF
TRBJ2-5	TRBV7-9	ASNTWGRQETQY